This T cell receptor (beta chain) was obtained from a study of identical twins (dated by TCRdb to the mid-2010s). Regarding the research as a whole: The study deep-sequenced TCR alpha and beta repertoires from monozygotic twins, unrelated adults of various ages and cord blood to test whether fetal clonotypes persist. To rule out contamination, the twin experiments were replicated at different times with different library preparation protocols.

Every donor in the study was a healthy Caucasian. The researchers also sequenced three unrelated adults who were not twins: a male aged 18 to 30, a male aged 50 to 60, and a female aged 50 to 60. Miltenyi CD45RO+ enrichment and human naive T-cell isolation kits were used to isolate memory (CD45RO+) and naive T cells from PBMC. What the authors observed across the whole study: Zero-insertion analyses could be partly confounded by invariant T cells such as MAIT and iNKT, although diverse VJ usage argued against such confounding for most clonotypes. In monozygotic twins, recombination models systematically underestimated out-of-frame TCR alpha sharing, but the models matched the sharing seen between unrelated individuals. Out-of-frame TCR alpha sequences shared between twins showed an excess of low generation-probability sequences compared with coincidental sharing between unrelated individuals. The excess sharing between twins in beta out-of-frame sequences was weaker because fewer shared sequences reduced the signal-to-noise ratio. Fewer insertions were carried by abundant cord blood beta clonotypes, a similar but weaker trend appeared in young adult naive repertoires, and no such trend appeared in memory repertoires. Conclusions relied on cross-sectional statistical analysis, since the same donors could not be followed over many years.

Looking up the germline V gene (reference sequence) yields CDR1 MNHEY and CDR2 SMNVEV. The CDR3, from cysteine to phenylalanine, totals 19 residues. This entry keeps only the CDR3 DNA: 57 bases, framed from base 1. Trimming leaves V shorter by 4 bases and J shorter by 1 base, with the junction holding 10 bases beyond the gene matches. Libraries were built with 5' RACE. The run used an Illumina HiSeq 2000. A universal primer binding site was introduced by template switching, and a unique molecular identifier was present in the final cDNA, enabling accurate counting of TCR cDNA molecules. Specific primers in the conserved constant-segment region were used to synthesize first-strand cDNA for TCR alpha and beta chains. To control for contamination, every cDNA library carried two barcodes: a SMART-Mk sample barcode plus Illumina barcodes. TruSeq adapter sequences and Illumina sample barcodes were added in two successive PCR steps. TCR alpha and beta cDNA libraries were sequenced on the Illumina HiSeq platform with custom primers. Processing in the source paper ran as follows. Unique molecular identifiers were extracted from raw reads with MiGEC, and CDR3 positions were determined with MiXCR. For each individual, recombination models were inferred using an EM algorithm with the repgenHMM and IGoR tools. Shared clonotype analysis was performed with the tcR package in R, normalizing sharing by the product of cloneset sizes. To study raw recombination without the effects of thymic and clonal selection, out-of-frame nonproductive sequences were analyzed. TCRdb's own reprocessing of the public reads used fastp at Q25 and MiXCR and kept productive beta chains. CDR3 protein duplicates are merged, each entry listing the most common genes and DNA. The V and J calls, along with clone size, are taken from TCRdb and not from the paper's own processing. The sample table shows 690,000 or so distinct CDR3 sequences, and 5.5% to 6.5% are seen once. Of the sample, 1.5% to 2% falls within the top ten clones.

This clonotype was seen only a few times. This receptor's antigen is unknown. The input lacks base qualities; no much larger clone sits a single base away. The sequencing sample was made of naive T cells sorted from blood. In light of the paper, this sample's cell subset or site label describes: cells isolated with a human naive T-cell isolation kit. The sequence was collected from a man aged 18 to 29 in good health. The chain employs TRBV27 and TRBJ2-3; 14 bases in between match TRBD2. The sequenced DNA is TGTGCCAGCAGTTCTTTCAGACTAGCGGGAGGGCCCGGCACAGATACGCAGTATTTT. The resulting protein is CASSSFRLAGGPGTDTQYF.